This TCR beta chain was sequenced for a study of CD8 T cells in Susac syndrome. General study points: As the study acknowledged, the number of individuals in its TCR sequencing and HLA analysis was relatively small.

CDR3 length: 14 amino acids. Germline CDR1 is GTSNPN and CDR2 is SVGIG (reference sequence). The germline V and J ends were trimmed by 0 bases and 2 bases, with 8 bases remaining between them. From blood CD8+ and CD4+ T cells, TCR beta sequences were generated. Reverse transcription used about 0.45 to 1 ug RNA and random hexamers. The amplification used immunoSEQ multiplex PCR on TCR beta CDR3; it spanned 54 Vbeta and 13 Jbeta. MiXCR, applied by TCRdb to the immunoSEQ multiplex PCR reads, yields one record per CDR3 protein. This table holds 150,000 to 200,000 distinct CDR3 sequences, around 93% found once. In the case of this clonotype: The target antigen is unknown.

The material sequenced was CD4+ T cells from PBMCs. The sequence derives from a human donor in good health. The chain links TRBV30 to TRBJ1-3, with a weak D call TRBD1 (6 bases). CDR3 coding DNA: TGTGCCTGGAGTGTTACAGGGACTGGAAACACCATATATTTT. This encodes CAWSVTGTGNTIYF.